This T cell receptor (beta chain) emerged from a study of CD8 T cells in Susac syndrome. Study background: Eight or nine of the sequenced Susac syndrome patients were in remission, and five or six had active disease.

Random-hexamer reverse transcription was applied to about 0.5 to 1 ug RNA. Via MiXCR, TCRdb re-called the immunoSEQ multiplex PCR reads, giving one row per CDR3 protein. The sample contains some 50,000 distinct CDR3 sequences, 95% of which appear only once. The source is a human donor with Susac syndrome. Sample: CD8+ T cells from PBMCs.

The CDR3 protein is CSASNDDPAQIGEQFF. The CDR3 DNA follows: TGCAGTGCTAGCAACGATGACCCCGCGCAGATAGGCGAGCAGTTCTTC. The chain recombines TRBV20-1 with TRBJ2-1; D is unclear. The CDR3 sequence is 16 residues long. Per the germline V gene, CDR1 is DFQATT and CDR2 is SNEGSKA (reference sequence). V was cut by 3 bases and J by 10 bases, with 25 bases left in between.